This TCR beta chain appears in the sequencing data of a study of blood T cell repertoires in COVID-19. About the research overall: Samples came from the United States, Italy and Spain, spanning acute and convalescent COVID-19. T cells, B-cell-depleted T cells, or PBMCs provided the cDNA or gDNA that served as material.

In the study's own analysis: Estimation of nucleated cell counts relied on the amplification of reference gene primers. Profiling relied on immunoSEQ multiplex PCR, and the TCRdb table lists in-frame clones only, not all of them. V and J calls and clone size are given by that table; D and trimming were obtained from the DNA. The repertoire holds around 130,000 clones, with around nine tenths as singletons. Of note for this clone: A read error may account for a junction end that differs from germline.

The CDR3 is made up of 16 amino acids. CDR1 SEHNR and CDR2 FQNEAQ come from the germline V gene (reference sequence). Sample: peripheral blood. The V gene is TRBV7-9, the J gene TRBJ2-2; 8 positions agree with TRBD1. This sequence was found in a man aged 50-59 years with active or convalescent COVID-19. The CDR3 DNA reads as TGTGCCAGCAGCTACCCGGGACAGGCGAATACCGGGGAGCTGTTTTTT. Translated: CASSYPGQANTGELFF.